A selection of T cell receptor beta chains follows, all from one sample in a study of STAT5B mutations in CD4+ large granular lymphocyte leukemia. Libraries were prepared by immunoSEQ multiplex PCR; TCRdb keeps only in-frame clonotypes and omits some of them. Of fewer than 35,000 clones listed, 71% are singletons. What was sequenced was CD4+ T cells from blood buffy coats. The receptors were sampled from a human donor in good health. CDR3s include the opening cysteine and the closing phenylalanine or tryptophan. Fields, in order: CDR3 DNA, CDR3 protein, J gene, V gene, clone size, D gene. D genes are given only for firm matches. Only some rows state a clone size, as once, few, many or a class for expanded clones.

CDR3nt: TGTGCCAGCAGAATAGGGAGTGAAAAACTGTTTTTT; CDR3aa: CASRIGSEKLFF; j_gene: TRBJ1-4; v_gene: TRBV6-6; abundance: few; d_gene: -
CDR3nt: TGTGCCAGCAGCCCCCGTTTAAATGGCTACACCTTC; CDR3aa: CASSPRLNGYTF; j_gene: TRBJ1-2; v_gene: TRBV5-8; abundance: once; d_gene: -
CDR3nt: TGTGCCAGCAGTTACTCGGGGGGTGTCCGCCCAGATACGCAGTATTTT; CDR3aa: CASSYSGGVRPDTQYF; j_gene: TRBJ2-3; v_gene: TRBV6-6; abundance: -; d_gene: -
CDR3nt: TGCGCCAGCAGCCGCGATCAGGGGGCGACTAATGAAAAACTGTTTTTT; CDR3aa: CASSRDQGATNEKLFF; j_gene: TRBJ1-4; v_gene: TRBV5-1; abundance: -; d_gene: TRBD1
CDR3nt: TGTGCCAGCAGCGTAGTACAGAAGCAAGATACGCAGTATTTT; CDR3aa: CASSVVQKQDTQYF; j_gene: TRBJ2-3; v_gene: TRBV9; abundance: -; d_gene: -
CDR3nt: TGCAGCGTTGGCTTGGGTACCACAGATACGCAGTATTTT; CDR3aa: CSVGLGTTDTQYF; j_gene: TRBJ2-3; v_gene: TRBV29-1; abundance: few; d_gene: -
CDR3nt: TGTGCCAGCAGCTTGGCCGGACAGGGATCGCAGTACTTC; CDR3aa: CASSLAGQGSQYF; j_gene: TRBJ2-7; v_gene: TRBV5-4; abundance: -; d_gene: TRBD1
CDR3nt: TGTGCCAGCAGTGGGGAGACCTCGGGCGGTCAGCCCCAGCATTTT; CDR3aa: CASSGETSGGQPQHF; j_gene: TRBJ1-5; v_gene: TRBV6-1; abundance: -; d_gene: -
CDR3nt: TGCGCCAGCAGCTTGGGGGCCTGGGGGGGGCCGGAAGATACGCAGTATTTT; CDR3aa: CASSLGAWGGPEDTQYF; j_gene: TRBJ2-3; v_gene: TRBV5-1; abundance: -; d_gene: -
CDR3nt: TGTGCCAGCAGTTACTGGGGGGAAGCTTTCTTT; CDR3aa: CASSYWGEAFF; j_gene: TRBJ1-1; v_gene: TRBV6-5; abundance: few; d_gene: -